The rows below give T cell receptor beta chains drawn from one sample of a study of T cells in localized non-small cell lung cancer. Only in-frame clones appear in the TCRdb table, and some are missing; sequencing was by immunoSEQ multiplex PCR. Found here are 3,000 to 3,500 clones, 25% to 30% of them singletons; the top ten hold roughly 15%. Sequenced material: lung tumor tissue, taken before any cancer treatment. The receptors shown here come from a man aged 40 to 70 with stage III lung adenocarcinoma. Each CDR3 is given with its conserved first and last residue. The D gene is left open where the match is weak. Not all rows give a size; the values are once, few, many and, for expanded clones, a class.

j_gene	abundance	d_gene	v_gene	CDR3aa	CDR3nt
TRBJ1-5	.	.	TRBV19	CASSSGRGKQPQHF	TGTGCCAGTAGTTCGGGCAGGGGTAAGCAGCCCCAGCATTTT
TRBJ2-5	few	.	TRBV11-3	CASSARMGGKETQYF	TGTGCCAGCAGCGCCCGAATGGGGGGCAAAGAGACCCAGTACTTC
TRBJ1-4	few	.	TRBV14	CASSQASPGLNEKLFF	TGTGCCAGCAGCCAAGCCTCACCAGGGCTTAATGAAAAACTGTTTTTT
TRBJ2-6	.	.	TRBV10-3	CAISESRSSGANVLTF	TGTGCCATCAGTGAGTCGCGTAGCTCTGGGGCCAACGTCCTGACTTTC
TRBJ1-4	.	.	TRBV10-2	CASSDSQGSVEKLFF	TGCGCCAGCAGTGACTCACAGGGTTCGGTTGAAAAACTGTTTTTT
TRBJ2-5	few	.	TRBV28	CASSSLNQETQYF	TGTGCCAGCAGTTCCCTGAACCAAGAGACCCAGTACTTC
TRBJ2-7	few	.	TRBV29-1	CSVLLTGHEQYF	TGCAGCGTCCTATTGACGGGCCACGAGCAGTACTTC
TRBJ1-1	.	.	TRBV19	CASSIGLGTEAFF	TGTGCCAGTAGTATTGGCCTGGGAACTGAAGCTTTCTTT
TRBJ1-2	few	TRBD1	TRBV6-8	CASTFLQGDYGYTF	TGTGCCAGCACCTTCTTACAGGGGGACTATGGCTACACCTTC
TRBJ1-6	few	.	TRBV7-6	CASSSLAGAQRALHF	TGTGCCAGCAGCTCCCTCGCGGGGGCCCAAAGGGCCCTCCACTTT
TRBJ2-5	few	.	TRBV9	CASSPSFQTQYF	TGTGCCAGCAGCCCCAGTTTCCAGACCCAGTACTTC
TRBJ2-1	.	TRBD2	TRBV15	CATSRGSGGAIEQFF	TGTGCCACCAGCAGAGGATCGGGGGGGGCTATTGAGCAGTTCTTC
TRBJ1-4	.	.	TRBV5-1	CASSPGHAHNEKLFF	TGCGCCAGCAGCCCCGGACACGCACATAATGAAAAACTGTTTTTT
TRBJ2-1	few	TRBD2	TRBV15	CATSGGWTSGREEQFF	TGTGCCACCAGTGGGGGTTGGACTAGCGGGAGGGAAGAGCAGTTCTTC
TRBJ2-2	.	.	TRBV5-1	CASSLDSNTGELFF	TGCGCCAGCAGCCTGGACTCGAACACCGGGGAGCTGTTTTTT
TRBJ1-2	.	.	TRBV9	CASSVATGALDYTF	TGTGCCAGCAGCGTAGCTACCGGGGCTTTGGACTACACCTTC
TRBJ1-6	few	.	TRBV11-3	CASSLEAGHGSPLHF	TGTGCCAGCAGCTTGGAGGCAGGGCATGGATCACCCCTCCACTTT
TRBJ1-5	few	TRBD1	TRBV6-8	CASSYSGQSDSNQPQHF	TGTGCCAGCAGTTACTCGGGACAGTCTGATAGCAATCAGCCCCAGCATTTT
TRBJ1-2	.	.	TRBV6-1	CASSEGHDRGYTF	TGTGCCAGCAGTGAAGGACATGACAGGGGCTACACCTTC
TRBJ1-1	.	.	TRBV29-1	CSGSGVASSEAFF	TGCAGCGGGTCAGGGGTCGCCTCTTCTGAAGCTTTCTTT
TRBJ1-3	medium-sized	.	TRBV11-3	CASSIRADGNTIYF	TGTGCCAGCAGCATTAGGGCGGATGGAAACACCATATATTTT
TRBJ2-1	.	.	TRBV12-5	CASAGAGDEQFF	TGTGCTAGTGCGGGGGCCGGGGATGAGCAGTTCTTC
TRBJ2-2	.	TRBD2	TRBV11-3	CASSHRLAGALGELFF	TGTGCCAGCAGTCACCGACTAGCGGGAGCTCTCGGGGAGCTGTTTTTT
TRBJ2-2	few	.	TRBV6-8	CASSWTYNTGELFF	TGTGCCAGCAGTTGGACCTATAATACCGGGGAGCTGTTTTTT
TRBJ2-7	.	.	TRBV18	CASSPGGSYEQYF	TGTGCCAGCTCACCAGGGGGTTCCTACGAGCAGTACTTC
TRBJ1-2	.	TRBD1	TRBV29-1	CSVGTGSLYGYTF	TGCAGCGTCGGGACAGGGAGCCTCTATGGCTACACCTTC
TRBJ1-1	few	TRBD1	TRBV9	CASSPRQGGNTEAFF	TGTGCCAGCAGCCCCCGACAGGGGGGAAACACTGAAGCTTTCTTT
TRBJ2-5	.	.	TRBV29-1	CSVESRQETQYF	TGCAGCGTTGAATCCAGGCAAGAGACCCAGTACTTC
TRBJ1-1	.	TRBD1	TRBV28	CASRWAPGGSTEAFF	TGTGCCAGCAGGTGGGCGCCAGGGGGCTCTACTGAAGCTTTCTTT
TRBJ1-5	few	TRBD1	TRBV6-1	CASSEGQGHQPQHF	TGTGCCAGCAGTGAAGGACAGGGACATCAGCCCCAGCATTTT
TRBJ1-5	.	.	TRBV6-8	CASPGTRYQPQHF	TGTGCCAGCCCCGGGACTAGGTATCAGCCCCAGCATTTT
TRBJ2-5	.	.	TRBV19	CASSIMGAGQETQYF	TGTGCCAGTAGTATAATGGGGGCTGGTCAAGAGACCCAGTACTTC
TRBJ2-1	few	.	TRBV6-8	CASSYREWGQFF	TGTGCCAGCAGTTACCGGGAGTGGGGGCAGTTCTTC
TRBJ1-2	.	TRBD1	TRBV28	CASSLVDRINYGYTF	TGTGCCAGCAGTTTAGTGGACAGGATTAACTATGGCTACACCTTC
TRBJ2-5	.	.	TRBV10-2	CASSESSRTGYQETQYF	TGCGCCAGCAGTGAGTCGAGCCGAACAGGGTACCAAGAGACCCAGTACTTC
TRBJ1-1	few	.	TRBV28	CASSPPMNTEAFF	TGTGCCAGCAGTCCCCCTATGAACACTGAAGCTTTCTTT
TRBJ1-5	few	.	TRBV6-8	CASSLSGNQPQHF	TGTGCCAGCAGTTTAAGTGGGAATCAGCCCCAGCATTTT
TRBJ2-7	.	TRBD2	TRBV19	CASSSGLAGVGYEQYF	TGTGCCAGTAGTTCTGGACTAGCGGGAGTAGGCTACGAGCAGTACTTC
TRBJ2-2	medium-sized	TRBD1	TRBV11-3	CASSPSRDRVGTGELFF	TGTGCCAGCAGCCCCTCCCGGGACAGGGTTGGCACCGGGGAGCTGTTTTTT
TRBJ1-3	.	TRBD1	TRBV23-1	CASTLPPSTGTGNTIYF	TGCGCCAGCACCCTCCCCCCCTCGACAGGGACAGGGAACACCATATATTTT
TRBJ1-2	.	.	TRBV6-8	CASSYFTGRRNYGYTF	TGTGCCAGCAGTTACTTTACCGGACGGAGGAACTATGGCTACACCTTC
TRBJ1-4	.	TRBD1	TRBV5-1	CASSLGDSNEKLFF	TGCGCCAGCAGCTTGGGGGACAGTAATGAAAAACTGTTTTTT
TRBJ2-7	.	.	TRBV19	CASKITGEVGEQYF	TGTGCCAGTAAGATTACAGGGGAGGTGGGCGAGCAGTACTTC
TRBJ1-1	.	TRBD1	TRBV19	CASRGGQTTNTEAFF	TGTGCCAGTAGAGGGGGACAGACTACAAACACTGAAGCTTTCTTT
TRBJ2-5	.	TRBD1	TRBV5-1	CASSLGQGLETQYF	TGCGCCAGCAGCCTGGGACAGGGGCTAGAGACCCAGTACTTC
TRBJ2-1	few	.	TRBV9	CASSAGRTPRGEQFF	TGTGCCAGCAGTGCAGGGCGGACCCCGCGGGGTGAGCAGTTCTTC
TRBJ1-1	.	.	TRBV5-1	CASSQAKQGLVTEAFF	TGCGCCAGCAGCCAAGCCAAACAGGGTCTTGTCACTGAAGCTTTCTTT
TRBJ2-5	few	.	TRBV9	CASSVAGGTGSETQYF	TGTGCCAGCAGCGTAGCTGGAGGAACGGGAAGTGAGACCCAGTACTTC
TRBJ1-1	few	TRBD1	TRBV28	CASSFGSRQGREKTEAFF	TGTGCCAGCAGTTTCGGCTCACGACAGGGTCGGGAAAAAACTGAAGCTTTCTTT